This passage covers 16 T cell receptor beta chains from one sample sequenced in a study of T cells in Graves' hyperthyroidism and ophthalmopathy. TCR beta CDR3 regions were amplified from RNA transcripts. Carried out on the TCR CDR3, a first-round RT-PCR used the HTBI primer set. TCRdb re-derived calls from the multiplex PCR reads in MiXCR, one entry per CDR3 protein. This sample has hundreds of thousands of distinct CDR3 sequences, with approximately 16% found just once. Sequenced sample: blood. These receptors originate from a woman in her 40s with Graves' ophthalmopathy.

In the case of this clonotype: Since a much larger clone is just one base distant, this may be a read error. This chain connects TRBV15 to TRBJ2-3; D possibly uses TRBD1 or TRBD2 (7 bases each). From germline, CDR1 is LNHNV and CDR2 YYDKDF (reference sequence). CDR3 length: 15 residues. Written as DNA, the CDR3 is TGTGTCACCAGCAGGGGGGGGCGCACCACAGATACGCAGTATTTT. Translation gives CVTSRGGRTTDTQYF.

The CDR3 loop is CASSQAPQGVGYNEQFF. In DNA form, the CDR3 reads TGTGCCAGCAGCCAAGCCCCTCAGGGGGTAGGTTACAATGAGCAGTTCTTC. The J gene is TRBJ2-1, the V gene TRBV7-9; 7 bases are shared with TRBD1. Germline assignment: CDR1 SEHNR and CDR2 FQNEAQ (reference sequence). Losses at the gene ends were 5 bases for V and 4 bases for J; bases not matched to a gene: 14. This CDR3 has 17 residues.

The rearrangement uses TRBV5-1 and TRBJ1-3, with TRBD1 identical over 7 bases. The CDR3 is 15 residues long. The germline V gene has CDR1 SGHRS and CDR2 YFSETQ. With V trimmed by 4 bases and J by 2 bases, 6 bases remained unmatched. CDR3 protein: CASSASQGAGNTIYF. In DNA, the CDR3 is TGCGCCAGCAGCGCGTCTCAGGGGGCTGGAAACACCATATATTTT. Full variable domain (outside the CDR3, taken from reference TRBV5-1 and TRBJ1-3): KAGVTQTPRYLIKTRGQQVTLSCSPISGHRSVSWYQQTPGQGLQFLFEYFSETQRNKGNFPGRFSGRQFSNSRSEMNVSTLELGDSALYLCASSASQGAGNTIYFGEGSWLTVV.

This clonotype was detected ten times or more. V gene TRBV28 combines with J gene TRBJ2-7; 7 nucleotides agree with TRBD1. Trimming removed 6 bases from V and 1 base from J; junction bases left unmatched: 9. The V gene's germline CDR1 is MDHEN and CDR2 SYDVKM. This CDR3 is 15 amino acids long. The CDR3 DNA sequence: TGTGCCAGCAGCGCAGGGACAGCCCAATCCTACGAGCAGTACTTC. Translated, it gives CASSAGTAQSYEQYF.

This clonotype was seen a handful of times. The CDR3 loop reads CASSLRGGELFF. CDR3 nucleotide sequence: TGTGCCAGCAGCTTAAGGGGCGGGGAGCTGTTTTTT. The rearrangement joins TRBV7-3 to TRBJ2-2, with unresolved D. The CDR3 contains 12 residues. Trimming cost V 1 base and J 7 bases, with 4 bases left between them. Germline V gene lookup returns CDR1 SGHTA and CDR2 FQGTGA.

The V gene is TRBV5-1, the J gene TRBJ2-1; 7 positions match TRBD2. With V trimmed by 1 base and J by 5 bases, 9 bases remained unmatched. Germline lookup yields CDR1 SGHRS and CDR2 YFSETQ. The CDR3 is 16 residues long. CDR3 in amino acids: CASSLNPSGTDNEQFF. CDR3 coding DNA: TGCGCCAGCAGCTTGAACCCTAGCGGAACGGACAATGAGCAGTTCTTC.

There are many counts of this clonotype. The V call is TRBV20-1, the J call TRBJ2-7; 8 positions agree with TRBD1. Germline CDR1 and CDR2: DFQATT and SNEGSKA (reference sequence). CDR3 size: 13 residues. The ends lost 0 bases at V and 6 bases at J; junction bases unmatched: 4. The CDR3 sequence: CSARDLQGAEQYF. CDR3 nucleotide sequence: TGCAGTGCTAGAGATCTGCAGGGGGCCGAGCAGTACTTC.

The chain combines TRBV10-3 with TRBJ2-2, with unresolved D. CDR1 is ENHRY and CDR2 is SYGVKD in the germline V gene. V lost 3 bases to trimming and J lost 7 bases, with 6 bases between them. The CDR3 sequence is 12 residues long. The CDR3 bases are TGTGCCATCAGTGAATATAACGGGGAGCTGTTTTTT. It is translated as CAISEYNGELFF.

This clonotype has a handful of counts. V is TRBV12-3 or TRBV12-4 and J is TRBJ1-6; the D gene is possibly TRBD1 (5 bases). The CDR3 length is 16 residues. Deletions cut 7 bases from V and 10 bases from J, with 23 bases between. The CDR3 nucleotides are TGTGCCAGCACCCCGCCCGGGGCCGTGGGTCGCTCACCCCTCCACTTT. This codes for CASTPPGAVGRSPLHF.

This clonotype was observed many times. The chain links TRBV11-2 to TRBJ1-6; the match to TRBD1 covers 10 bases. The germline gives CDR1 SGHAT, CDR2 FQNNGV. This CDR3 is 16 amino acids long. J was trimmed by 9 bases and V by 4 bases; bases with no gene match: 9. The CDR3 DNA follows: TGTGCCAGCAGCTCAGGACAGGGGGTATCGGTTTCACCCCTCCACTTT. Translation gives CASSSGQGVSVSPLHF.

In its sample, this clonotype is medium-sized. The chain combines TRBV11-2 with TRBJ2-1; 7 nucleotides align to TRBD2. The V gene end was trimmed by 5 bases and the J gene end by 6 bases; junction bases not matched to a gene: 7. In germline, CDR1 is SGHAT, CDR2 FQNNGV. This CDR3 has 14 amino acids. The DNA for the CDR3 is TGTGCCAGCAGCCCGGGGGGAGGGGCCAATGAGCAGTTCTTC. Translation: CASSPGGGANEQFF.

This clonotype was counted only a few times. The chain recombines TRBV10-3 with TRBJ2-3; D ambiguous. CDR1 ENHRY and CDR2 SYGVKD come from the germline V gene. Trimming stripped 0 bases from V and 2 bases from J, with 9 bases between. The CDR3 runs 15 residues. CDR3: CAISESKVSTDTQYF. As DNA, the CDR3 is TGTGCCATCAGTGAGTCGAAGGTCTCCACAGATACGCAGTATTTT.

The CDR3 sequence is CASAAGGTYGYTF. In nucleotides, the CDR3 is TGTGCCAGCGCAGCGGGTGGGACCTATGGCTACACCTTC. J is TRBJ1-2 and V is TRBV28; possible D gene TRBD1, 5 bases. This CDR3 is built from 13 residues. The V end lost 8 bases, the J end lost 4 bases, and 14 bases lay between the germline ends. Germline CDR1 and CDR2: MDHEN and SYDVKM.

This clonotype was counted only a few times. The chain combines TRBV7-9 with TRBJ2-6, with a weak D call TRBD2 (5 bases). Trimming stripped 1 base from V and 4 bases from J, with 11 bases between. The V gene's germline CDR1 is SEHNR and CDR2 FQNEAQ (reference sequence). The CDR3 covers 16 residues. As DNA, the CDR3 is TGTGCCAGCAGCTTAGTTTCGGGGTTGGGGGCCAACGTCCTGACTTTC. Its protein product is CASSLVSGLGANVLTF. The entire variable domain, with the rest obtained from reference TRBV7-9 and TRBJ2-6, is as follows: DTGVSQNPRHKITKRGQNVTFRCDPISEHNRLYWYRQTLGQGPEFLTYFQNEAQLEKSRLLSDRFSAERPKGSFSTLEIQRTEQGDSAMYLCASSLVSGLGANVLTFGAGSRLTVL.

The rearrangement joins TRBV12-3 or TRBV12-4 to TRBJ2-7; TRBD2 aligns across 15 bases. V shed 5 bases and J 4 bases; nucleotides not matched to a gene: 6. The CDR3 is 16 residues long. The CDR3 protein is CASSARGLAGGYEQYF. The CDR3 DNA reads as TGTGCCAGCAGTGCCCGGGGACTAGCGGGGGGTTACGAGCAGTACTTC.

The rearrangement uses TRBV27 and TRBJ1-3; D possibly corresponds to TRBD1 (5 bases). In germline, CDR1 is MNHEY, CDR2 SMNVEV (reference sequence). The V end lost 3 bases, the J end lost 2 bases, and 23 bases lay between the germline ends. The CDR3 is 19 amino acids. The CDR3 nucleotides read TGTGCCAGCAGTTTCCTGACGGTCGACAGCTGTGTTCCTGGAAACACCATATATTTT. It codes for CASSFLTVDSCVPGNTIYF.